Given below is one T cell receptor (beta chain) in context. This sample was taken from a study of blood T cell repertoires in COVID-19. Study-level background: In each case, the material was cDNA or gDNA derived from T cells, B-cell-depleted T cells, or PBMCs.

The protocol was immunoSEQ multiplex PCR, while the TCRdb copy is restricted to in-frame clones and leaves out a portion. The table lists roughly 230,000 clones, around 89% of them singletons. This CDR3 contains 18 residues. Germline CDR1 and CDR2: SGHAT and FQNNGV. Trimming stripped 5 bases from V and 7 bases from J, with 24 bases between. This TCR was sampled from a woman aged 60-75 years with COVID-19, enrolled during active disease. The gene calls are TRBV11-2 and TRBJ1-6; the D is unclear. Sample: peripheral blood. The CDR3 protein is CASSPRGGPGPRNSPLHF. Here the CDR3 DNA reads TGTGCCAGCAGCCCCCGGGGAGGGCCGGGCCCTCGGAATTCACCCCTCCACTTT.